This TCR beta chain was identified in a study of shared clonotypes between healthy human individuals. V was pared by 5 bases and J by 2 bases, with 0 bases of the junction left unmatched. From germline, CDR1 is LNHDA and CDR2 SQIVND (reference sequence). The CDR3 spans 13 residues. To note about this clone: Its antigen is unidentified. Distinct nucleotide sequences in the sample also encode this CDR3.

Points from the study as a whole: Across subsets, estimated richness was generally greater for naive than for memory populations. Among donors, sharing of clonotypes was expected to be affected by sequencing depth.

Sequencing used immunoSEQ multiplex PCR; TCRdb keeps in-frame clones, though not all of them. This table holds just over 2,000,000 clones, 90% to 95% found once. The donors, all of them Caucasian adults, lived in Nashville, Tennessee. The split of CD4+ cells yielded CD45RA+ naive and CD45RA-negative memory subsets. Sequenced: naive CD4+ T cells sorted from blood. As for subset: CD45RA+ positively selected. The V gene is TRBV19, the J gene TRBJ1-5, with TRBD1 matching over 7 bases. This TCR was sampled from a man between 18 and 35 years old in good health. Written as DNA, the CDR3 is TGTGCCAGTAGTGGGACAGGCAATCAGCCCCAGCATTTT. It codes for CASSGTGNQPQHF. The whole variable domain, remainder taken from reference TRBV19 and TRBJ1-5, is DGGITQSPKYLFRKEGQNVTLSCEQNLNHDAMYWYRQDPGQGLRLIYYSQIVNDFQKGDIAEGYSVSREKKESFPLTVTSAQKNPTAFYLCASSGTGNQPQHFGDGTRLSIL.